This TCR beta chain was recorded in a study of T cell responses to AZD1222 COVID-19 vaccine. The CDR3 runs to 15 residues. Per germline, CDR1 SGHNT and CDR2 YYREEE (reference sequence). V trimming: 3 bases; J trimming: 8 bases; junction bases outside the gene matches: 10. Sequencing was performed with immunoSEQ multiplex PCR; in TCRdb, only in-frame clones are kept and a portion is missing. Of approximately 120,000 clones detected, roughly 93% appear once; the ten largest clones hold roughly 0.96%. The sequence was collected from an adult in good health. This sequence joins TRBV5-4 and TRBJ2-1, with TRBD1 matching 8 bases. Specimen: peripheral blood, collected on day 0 of AZD1222 vaccination. Here the CDR3 DNA reads TGTGCCAGCAGCTCCGGGACAGGTGGGGGAGATGAGCAGTTCTTC. Protein product: CASSSGTGGGDEQFF.